The present T cell receptor beta chain was sequenced within a study of blood T cell repertoires in COVID-19 (dated by TCRdb to the early 2020s). With respect to the entire study: Samples from collaborators originated in the United States, Italy and Spain and spanned both the acute and convalescent phases of COVID-19. The repertoires were made available in a free public database intended to serve as a resource for research on the immune response to SARS-CoV-2. The dataset comprised deeply sampled blood TCRbeta repertoires from subjects exposed to, actively infected with, or recovered from COVID-19. The prospective study material was composed of cDNA or gDNA derived from T cells, B-cell-depleted T cells, or PBMCs. Where available, HLA class I and class II types were taken from metadata supplied by the sample provider and were not determined by assay-based typing. The samples were drawn from the first 160 participants of the ongoing ImmuneRACE study and from 1,200 or so subjects provided by 6 global collaborators. Nearly every sample came with metadata listing a de-identified subject ID, COVID-19 status, age in years and sex. Study-wide conclusions, independent of this receptor: The amount of clinical and demographic metadata varied by source and participant and was provided uncurated.

Collaborating institutions collected whole blood in K2EDTA tubes following their own protocols. Collaborator samples were shipped for TCRbeta analysis as frozen whole blood, isolated PBMCs, or DNA extracted from either sample type. The germline V gene (reference sequence) specifies LNHNV as CDR1 and YYDKDF as CDR2. Inclusive of the bounding cysteine and phenylalanine, the CDR3 is 13 residues long. Of the read, only the CDR3 DNA is kept; its 39 bases are in frame from base 1. The junction shows trimming of 3 bases on V and 8 bases on J, plus 10 bases between the germline ends. The immunoSEQ Assay, a bias-controlled multiplex PCR, was used to amplify TCRbeta CDR3 regions from genomic DNA. The authors' pipeline ran thus. The number of nucleated cells in each sample was estimated from the amplification of reference gene primers within the assay. Sequence reads were collapsed and filtered to measure the absolute abundance of every unique TCRbeta CDR3 rearrangement. For each sample, productive Simpson clonality was calculated by taking the square root of Simpson's diversity index across productive rearrangements. Here the immuneACCESS table is served through TCRdb, limited to in-frame sequences with V and J called. Missing clones are a known gap in these copies; in checked studies unresolved V genes cover under half, and the rest lacks a known reason. That table furnishes V, J and clone size, whereas the DNA furnished D and trimming. This sample holds 95,000 to 100,000 clones; around 94% were observed only once. The top ten clones comprise approximately 5.8% of the sample.

In the case of this clone: Its antigen target is currently unknown. One base away there is no much larger clone; base qualities are not given.

What was sequenced was peripheral blood. The sequence links TRBV15 to TRBJ1-4; TRBD1 is perhaps the D gene, given 5 matching bases. The source is a man in his forties or fifties with active COVID-19. The CDR3 region: CATSRAREEKLFF. The nucleotides read TGTGCCACCAGCAGGGCCAGGGAAGAAAAACTGTTTTTT.